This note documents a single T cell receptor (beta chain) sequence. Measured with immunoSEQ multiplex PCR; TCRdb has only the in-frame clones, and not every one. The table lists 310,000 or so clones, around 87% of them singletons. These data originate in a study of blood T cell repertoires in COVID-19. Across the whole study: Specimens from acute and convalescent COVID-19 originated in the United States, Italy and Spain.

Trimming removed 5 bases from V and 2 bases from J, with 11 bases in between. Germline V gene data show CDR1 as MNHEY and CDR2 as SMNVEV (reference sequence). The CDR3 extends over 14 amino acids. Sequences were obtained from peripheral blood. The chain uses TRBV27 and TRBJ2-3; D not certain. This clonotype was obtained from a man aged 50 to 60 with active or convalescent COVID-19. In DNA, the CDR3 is TGTGCCAGCAGTCTTCGAGGATTCACAGATACGCAGTATTTT. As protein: CASSLRGFTDTQYF.